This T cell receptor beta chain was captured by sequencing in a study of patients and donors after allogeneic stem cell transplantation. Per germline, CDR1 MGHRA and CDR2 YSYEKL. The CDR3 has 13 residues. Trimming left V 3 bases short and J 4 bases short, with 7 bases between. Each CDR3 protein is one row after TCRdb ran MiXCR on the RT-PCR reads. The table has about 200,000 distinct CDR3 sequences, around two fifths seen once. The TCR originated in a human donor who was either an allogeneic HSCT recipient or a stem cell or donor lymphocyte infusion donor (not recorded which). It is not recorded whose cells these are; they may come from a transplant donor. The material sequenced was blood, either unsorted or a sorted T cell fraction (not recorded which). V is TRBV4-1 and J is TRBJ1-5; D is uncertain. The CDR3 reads CASSQRVNQPQHF. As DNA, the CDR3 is TGCGCCAGCAGCCAGAGGGTTAATCAGCCCCAGCATTTT.